Described below is a single T cell receptor beta chain sequence and its context. This specimen belongs to a study of blood T cell repertoires in COVID-19. Looking at the study overall: The samples span acute and convalescent COVID-19 from the United States, Italy and Spain. The analysed material was cDNA or gDNA that came from T cells, B-cell-depleted T cells, or PBMCs.

The CDR3 runs to 15 residues. J was trimmed by 5 bases and V by 3 bases; bases with no gene match: 6. CDR1 PRHDT and CDR2 FYEKMQ come from the germline V gene (reference sequence). TCRdb keeps only in-frame clones here, not all; method: immunoSEQ multiplex PCR. The table has approximately 280,000 clones, about nine tenths seen once. The receptor comes from a middle-aged man with acute or convalescent COVID-19. The sequenced sample was peripheral blood. The V call is TRBV13, the J call TRBJ1-2; 10 nucleotides align to TRBD1. CDR3 protein: CASSFPGQGRYGYTF. CDR3 DNA: TGTGCCAGCAGCTTCCCGGGACAGGGGAGGTATGGCTACACCTTC. Looking up the rest from reference TRBV13 and TRBJ1-2 gives the full variable domain: AAGVIQSPRHLIKEKRETATLKCYPIPRHDTVYWYQQGPGQDPQFLISFYEKMQSDKGSIPDRFSAQQFSDYHSELNMSSLELGDSALYFCASSFPGQGRYGYTFGSGTRLTVV.